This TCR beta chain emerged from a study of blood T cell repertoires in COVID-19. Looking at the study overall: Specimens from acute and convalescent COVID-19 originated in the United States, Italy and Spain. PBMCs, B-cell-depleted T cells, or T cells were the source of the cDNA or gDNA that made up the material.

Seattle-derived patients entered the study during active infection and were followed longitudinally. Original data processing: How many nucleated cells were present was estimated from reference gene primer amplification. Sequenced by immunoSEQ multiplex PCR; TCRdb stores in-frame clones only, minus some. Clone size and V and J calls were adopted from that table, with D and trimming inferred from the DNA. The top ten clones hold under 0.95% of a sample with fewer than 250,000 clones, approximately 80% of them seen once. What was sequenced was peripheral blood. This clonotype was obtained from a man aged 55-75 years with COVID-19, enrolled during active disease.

This chain's CDR3 is CASSWGDRGDEQFF. The CDR3 DNA reads as TGTGCCAGCAGCTGGGGCGACAGGGGGGATGAGCAGTTCTTC. The gene calls are TRBV5-6 and TRBJ2-1, with TRBD1 matching 9 bases. The CDR3 totals 14 residues. The J segment lost 8 bases and the V segment lost 3 bases, leaving 6 bases of the junction unmatched. Germline values: CDR1 SGHDT, CDR2 YYEEEE.